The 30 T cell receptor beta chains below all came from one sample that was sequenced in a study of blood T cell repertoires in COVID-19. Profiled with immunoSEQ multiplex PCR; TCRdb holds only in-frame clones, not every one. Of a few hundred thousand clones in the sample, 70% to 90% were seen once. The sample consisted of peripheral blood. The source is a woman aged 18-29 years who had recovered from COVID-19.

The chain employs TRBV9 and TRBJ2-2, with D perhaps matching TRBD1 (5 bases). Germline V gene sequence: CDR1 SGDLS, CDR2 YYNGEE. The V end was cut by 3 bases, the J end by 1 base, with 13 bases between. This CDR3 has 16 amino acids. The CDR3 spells CASSDNRRMNTGELFF. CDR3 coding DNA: TGTGCCAGCAGCGATAACAGGCGAATGAACACCGGGGAGCTGTTTTTT.

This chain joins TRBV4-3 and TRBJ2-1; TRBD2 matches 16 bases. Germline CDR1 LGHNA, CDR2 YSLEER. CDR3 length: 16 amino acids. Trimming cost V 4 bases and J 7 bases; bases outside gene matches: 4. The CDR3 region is CASSPGTSGRGNEQFF. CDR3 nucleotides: TGCGCCAGCAGCCCCGGGACTAGCGGGAGGGGGAATGAGCAGTTCTTC.

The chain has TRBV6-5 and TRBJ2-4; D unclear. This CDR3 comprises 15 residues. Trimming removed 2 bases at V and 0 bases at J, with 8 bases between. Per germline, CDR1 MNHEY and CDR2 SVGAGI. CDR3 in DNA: TGTGCCAGCAGTTACGACAAGATAGCCAAAAACATTCAGTACTTC. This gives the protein CASSYDKIAKNIQYF.

CDR3 protein: CASSQQGARTEAFF. The CDR3 nucleotides read TGCGCCAGCAGCCAACAGGGGGCAAGGACTGAAGCTTTCTTT. This rearrangement joins TRBV5-1 to TRBJ1-1; 9 positions agree with TRBD1. V shed 4 bases, J shed 5 bases, and the junction held 6 bases outside the gene matches. CDR1 and CDR2 (germline): SGHRS, YFSETQ. The CDR3 is 14 residues long.

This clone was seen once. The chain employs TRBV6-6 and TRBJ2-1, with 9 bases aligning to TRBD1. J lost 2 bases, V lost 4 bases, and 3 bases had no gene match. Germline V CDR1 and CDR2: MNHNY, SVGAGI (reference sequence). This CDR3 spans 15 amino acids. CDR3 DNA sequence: TGTGCCAGCAGTTTCGGACAGGGGACCTACAATGAGCAGTTCTTC. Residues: CASSFGQGTYNEQFF.

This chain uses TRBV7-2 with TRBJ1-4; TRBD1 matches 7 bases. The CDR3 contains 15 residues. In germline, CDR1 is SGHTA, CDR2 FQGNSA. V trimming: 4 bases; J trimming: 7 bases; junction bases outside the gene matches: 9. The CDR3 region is CASSSRQGAVEKLFF. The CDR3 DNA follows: TGTGCCAGCAGCTCGAGACAGGGTGCAGTTGAAAAACTGTTTTTT.

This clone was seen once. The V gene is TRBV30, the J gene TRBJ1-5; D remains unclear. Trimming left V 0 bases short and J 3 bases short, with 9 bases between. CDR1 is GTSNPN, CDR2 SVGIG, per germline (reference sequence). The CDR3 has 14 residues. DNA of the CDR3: TGTGCCTGGAGTGTACTGCTGCACAATCAGCCCCAGCATTTT. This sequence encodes CAWSVLLHNQPQHF.

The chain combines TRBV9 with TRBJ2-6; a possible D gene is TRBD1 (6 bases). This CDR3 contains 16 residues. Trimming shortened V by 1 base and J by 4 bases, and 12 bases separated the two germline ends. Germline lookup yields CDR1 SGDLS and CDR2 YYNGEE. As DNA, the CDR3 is TGTGCCAGCAGCGTAAATGCAGGGGAGGGGGCCAACGTCCTGACTTTC. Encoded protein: CASSVNAGEGANVLTF. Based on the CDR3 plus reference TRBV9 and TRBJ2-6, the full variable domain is DSGVTQTPKHLITATGQRVTLRCSPRSGDLSVYWYQQSLDQGLQFLIQYYNGEERAKGNILERFSAQQFPDLHSELNLSSLELGDSALYFCASSVNAGEGANVLTFGAGSRLTVL.

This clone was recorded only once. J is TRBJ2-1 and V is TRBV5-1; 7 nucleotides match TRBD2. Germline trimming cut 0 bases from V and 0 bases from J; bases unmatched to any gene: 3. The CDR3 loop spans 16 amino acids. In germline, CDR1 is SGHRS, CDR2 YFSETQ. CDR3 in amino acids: CASSLVGGSSYNEQFF. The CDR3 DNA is TGCGCCAGCAGCTTGGTCGGCGGGAGCTCCTACAATGAGCAGTTCTTC.

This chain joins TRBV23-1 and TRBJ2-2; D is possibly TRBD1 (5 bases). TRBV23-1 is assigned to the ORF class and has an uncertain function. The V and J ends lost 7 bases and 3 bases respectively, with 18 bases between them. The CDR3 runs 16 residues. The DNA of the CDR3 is TGCGCCAGCACCATTCTAGGGGTGTCACACACCGGGGAGCTGTTTTTT. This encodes CASTILGVSHTGELFF.

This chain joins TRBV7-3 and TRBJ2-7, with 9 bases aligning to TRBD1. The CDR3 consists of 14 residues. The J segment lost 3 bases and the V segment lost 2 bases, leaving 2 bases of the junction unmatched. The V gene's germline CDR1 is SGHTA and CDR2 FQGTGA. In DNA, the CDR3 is TGTGCCAGCAGCTTAGGGACAGGGAACTACGAGCAGTACTTC. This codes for CASSLGTGNYEQYF.

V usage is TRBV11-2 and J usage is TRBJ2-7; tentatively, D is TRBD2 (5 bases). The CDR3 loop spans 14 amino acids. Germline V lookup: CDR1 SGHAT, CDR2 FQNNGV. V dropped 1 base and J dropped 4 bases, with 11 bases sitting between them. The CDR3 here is CASSLATSAYEQYF. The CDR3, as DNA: TGTGCCAGCAGCTTAGCTACTAGTGCTTACGAGCAGTACTTC.

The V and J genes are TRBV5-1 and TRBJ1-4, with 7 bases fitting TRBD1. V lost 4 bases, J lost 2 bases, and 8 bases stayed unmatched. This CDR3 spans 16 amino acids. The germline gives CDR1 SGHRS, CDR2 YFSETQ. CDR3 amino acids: CASSLTPGQTNEKLFF. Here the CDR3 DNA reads TGCGCCAGCAGCCTAACTCCGGGACAGACTAATGAAAAACTGTTTTTT.

In nucleotides, the CDR3 is TGTGCCAGCAGTGATCCTAGCGGAGGAGTGGATGAGCAGTTCTTC. Amino acids: CASSDPSGGVDEQFF. The chain is built from TRBV6-1 and TRBJ2-1, with 7 bases identical to TRBD2. The CDR3 runs 15 residues. The germline CDR1 and CDR2 sequences are MNHNS and SASEGT. The trim removed 3 bases at V and 8 bases at J, leaving 10 bases unmatched.

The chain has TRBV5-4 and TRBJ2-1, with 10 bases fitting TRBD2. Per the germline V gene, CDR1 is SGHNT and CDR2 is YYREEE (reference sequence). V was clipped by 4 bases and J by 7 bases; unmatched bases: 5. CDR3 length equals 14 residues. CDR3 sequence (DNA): TGTGCCAGCAGCATACGGACTAGCGGAAATGAGCAGTTCTTC. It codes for CASSIRTSGNEQFF.

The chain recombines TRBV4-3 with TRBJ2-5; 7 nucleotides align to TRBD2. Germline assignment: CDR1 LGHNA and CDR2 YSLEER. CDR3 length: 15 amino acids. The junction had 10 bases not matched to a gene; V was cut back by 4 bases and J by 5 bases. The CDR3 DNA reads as TGCGCCAGCAGCCCGCGGCGGGGGTCCGGGGAGACCCAGTACTTC. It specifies CASSPRRGSGETQYF.

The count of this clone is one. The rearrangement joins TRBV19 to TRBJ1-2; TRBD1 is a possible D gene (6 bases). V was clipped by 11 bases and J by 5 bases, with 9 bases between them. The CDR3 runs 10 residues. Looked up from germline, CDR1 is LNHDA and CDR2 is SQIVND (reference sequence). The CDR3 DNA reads TGTGCCGGCAGGGGTTATGGCTACACCTTC. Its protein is CAGRGYGYTF.

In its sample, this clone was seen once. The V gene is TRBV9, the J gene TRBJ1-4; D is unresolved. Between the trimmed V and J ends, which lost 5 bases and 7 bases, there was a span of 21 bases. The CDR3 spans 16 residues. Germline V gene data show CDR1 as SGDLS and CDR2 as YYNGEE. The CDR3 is CASSPKTRGNSEKLFF. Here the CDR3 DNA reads TGTGCCAGCAGTCCCAAAACGCGGGGTAACAGTGAAAAACTGTTTTTT.

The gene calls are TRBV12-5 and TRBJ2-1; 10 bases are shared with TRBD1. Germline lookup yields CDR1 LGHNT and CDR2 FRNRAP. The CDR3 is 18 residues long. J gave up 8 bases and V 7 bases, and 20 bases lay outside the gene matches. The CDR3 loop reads CASAPGTGVYQRFDEQFF. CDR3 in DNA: TGTGCTAGTGCTCCTGGGACAGGGGTGTATCAGCGGTTCGATGAGCAGTTCTTC.

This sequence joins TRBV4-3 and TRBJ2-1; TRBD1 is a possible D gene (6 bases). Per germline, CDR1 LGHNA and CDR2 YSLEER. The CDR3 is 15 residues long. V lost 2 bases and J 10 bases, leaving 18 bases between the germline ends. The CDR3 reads CASSQTSGTKDEQFF. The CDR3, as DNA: TGCGCCAGCAGCCAAACGTCCGGGACAAAGGACGAGCAGTTCTTC.

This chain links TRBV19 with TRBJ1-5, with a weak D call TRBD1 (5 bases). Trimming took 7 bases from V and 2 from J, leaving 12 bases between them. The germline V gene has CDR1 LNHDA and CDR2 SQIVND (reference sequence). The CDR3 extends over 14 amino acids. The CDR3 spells CASKRGGGNQPQHF. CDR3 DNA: TGTGCCAGTAAAAGGGGAGGCGGCAATCAGCCCCAGCATTTT.

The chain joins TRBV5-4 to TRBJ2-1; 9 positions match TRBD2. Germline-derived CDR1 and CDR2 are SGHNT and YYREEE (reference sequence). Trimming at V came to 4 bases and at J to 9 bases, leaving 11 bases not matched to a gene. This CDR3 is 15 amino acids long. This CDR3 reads CASSHEGLAWGEQFF. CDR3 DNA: TGTGCCAGCAGCCACGAGGGACTAGCCTGGGGTGAGCAGTTCTTC.

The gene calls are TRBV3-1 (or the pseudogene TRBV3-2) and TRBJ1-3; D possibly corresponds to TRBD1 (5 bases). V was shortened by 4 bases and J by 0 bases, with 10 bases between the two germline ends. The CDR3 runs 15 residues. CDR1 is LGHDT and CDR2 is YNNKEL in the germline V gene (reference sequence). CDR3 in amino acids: CASSRGGGSGNTIYF. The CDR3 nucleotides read TGTGCCAGCAGCCGAGGCGGGGGCTCTGGAAACACCATATATTTT.

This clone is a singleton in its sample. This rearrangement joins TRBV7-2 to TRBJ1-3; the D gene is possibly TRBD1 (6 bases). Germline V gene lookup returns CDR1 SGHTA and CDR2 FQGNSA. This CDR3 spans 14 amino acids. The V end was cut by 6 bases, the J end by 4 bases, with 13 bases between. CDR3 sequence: CASSPDRSGNTIYF. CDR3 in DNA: TGTGCCAGCAGTCCAGACAGGTCCGGAAACACCATATATTTT.

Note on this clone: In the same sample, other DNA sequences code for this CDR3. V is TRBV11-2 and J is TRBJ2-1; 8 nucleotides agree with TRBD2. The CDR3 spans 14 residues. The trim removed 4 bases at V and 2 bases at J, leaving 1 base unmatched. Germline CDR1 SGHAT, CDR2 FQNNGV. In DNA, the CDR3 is TGTGCCAGCAGCTCACTAGCGGCCTACAATGAGCAGTTCTTC. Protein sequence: CASSSLAAYNEQFF.

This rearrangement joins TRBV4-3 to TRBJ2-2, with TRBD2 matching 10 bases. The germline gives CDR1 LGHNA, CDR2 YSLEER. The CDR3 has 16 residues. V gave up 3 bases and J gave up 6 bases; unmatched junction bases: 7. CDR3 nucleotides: TGCGCCAGCAGCCACCGCCTAGCGGGAGATGCCGGGGAGCTGTTTTTT. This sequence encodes CASSHRLAGDAGELFF.

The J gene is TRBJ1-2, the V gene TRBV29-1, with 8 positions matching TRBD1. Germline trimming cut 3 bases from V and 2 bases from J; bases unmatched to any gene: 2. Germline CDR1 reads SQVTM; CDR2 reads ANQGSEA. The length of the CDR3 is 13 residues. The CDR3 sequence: CSVEDRDNYGYTF. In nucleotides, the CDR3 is TGCAGCGTTGAGGACAGGGACAACTATGGCTACACCTTC.

CDR3 sequence: CASRRGNTEAFF. CDR3 DNA sequence: TGTGCCAGCCGGAGGGGTAACACTGAAGCTTTCTTT. The chain is built from TRBV9 and TRBJ1-1; weak D call: TRBD1 (5 bases). CDR1 SGDLS and CDR2 YYNGEE come from the germline V gene. This CDR3 has 12 residues. Trimming pared 7 bases from V and 2 bases from J, leaving 9 bases between.

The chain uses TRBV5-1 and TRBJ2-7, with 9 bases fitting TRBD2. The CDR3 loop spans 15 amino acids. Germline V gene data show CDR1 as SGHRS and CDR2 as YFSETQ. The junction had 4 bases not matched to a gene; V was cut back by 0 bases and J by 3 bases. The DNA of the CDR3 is TGCGCCAGCAGCTTGGGGCCTAGCGGGAACTACGAGCAGTACTTC. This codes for CASSLGPSGNYEQYF.

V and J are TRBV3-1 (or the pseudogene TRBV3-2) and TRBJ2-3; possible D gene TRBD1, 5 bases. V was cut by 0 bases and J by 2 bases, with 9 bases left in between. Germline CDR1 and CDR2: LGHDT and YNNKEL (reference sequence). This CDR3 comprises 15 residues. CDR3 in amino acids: CASSQEDSHTDTQYF. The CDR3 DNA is TGTGCCAGCAGCCAAGAAGACAGCCACACAGATACGCAGTATTTT.